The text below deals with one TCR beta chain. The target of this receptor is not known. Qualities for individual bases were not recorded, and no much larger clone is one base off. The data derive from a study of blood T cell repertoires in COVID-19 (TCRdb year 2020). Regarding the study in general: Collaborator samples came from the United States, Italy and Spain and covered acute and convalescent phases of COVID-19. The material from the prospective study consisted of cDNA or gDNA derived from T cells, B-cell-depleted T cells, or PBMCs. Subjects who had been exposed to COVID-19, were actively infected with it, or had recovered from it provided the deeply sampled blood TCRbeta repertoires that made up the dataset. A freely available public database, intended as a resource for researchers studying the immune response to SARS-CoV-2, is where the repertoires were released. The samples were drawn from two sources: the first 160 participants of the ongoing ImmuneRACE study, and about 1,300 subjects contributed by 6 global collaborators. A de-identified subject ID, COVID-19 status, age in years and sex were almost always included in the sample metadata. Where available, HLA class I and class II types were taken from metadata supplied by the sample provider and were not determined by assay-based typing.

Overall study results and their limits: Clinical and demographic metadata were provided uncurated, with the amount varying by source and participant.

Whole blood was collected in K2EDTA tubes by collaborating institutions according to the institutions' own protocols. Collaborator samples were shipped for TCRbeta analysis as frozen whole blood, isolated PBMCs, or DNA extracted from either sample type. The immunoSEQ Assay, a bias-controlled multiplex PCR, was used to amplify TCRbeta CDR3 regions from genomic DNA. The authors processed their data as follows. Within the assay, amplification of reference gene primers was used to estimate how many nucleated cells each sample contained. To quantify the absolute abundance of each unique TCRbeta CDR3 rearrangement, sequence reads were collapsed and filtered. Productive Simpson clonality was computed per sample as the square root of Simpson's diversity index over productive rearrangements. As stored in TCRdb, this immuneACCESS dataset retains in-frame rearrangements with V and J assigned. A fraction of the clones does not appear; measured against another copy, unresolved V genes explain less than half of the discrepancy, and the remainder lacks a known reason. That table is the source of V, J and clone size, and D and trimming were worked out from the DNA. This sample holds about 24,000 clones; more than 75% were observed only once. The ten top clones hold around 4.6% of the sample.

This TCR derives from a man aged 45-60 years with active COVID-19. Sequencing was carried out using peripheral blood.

This receptor has the CDR3 CSATGGRTSGNTIYF. The nucleotide sequence is given as TGCAGCGCGACCGGGGGGAGAACCTCTGGAAACACCATATATTTT. The chain joins TRBV29-1 to TRBJ1-3; TRBD1 might be the D gene, on 5 matching bases. V is pared back by 7 bases and J by 0 bases, with 16 bases lying between the germline termini. Taken from cysteine to phenylalanine, the CDR3 has 15 residues. The retained sequence is limited to the CDR3, 45 bases, with the frame set at the first base. CDR1 and CDR2, per the germline V gene, are SQVTM and ANQGSEA.